These 15 T cell receptor beta chains originate from one sample sequenced in a study of vaccination effects on CD4 cells after COVID-19. Expansion with viral peptide pools was applied to antigen-specific CD4+ T cells by the ViraFEST assay prior to sequencing. Cultured cells yielded isolated CD4+ T cells after about ten days. Two-dose vaccination with either BNT162b2 or mRNA-1273 was given to the participants. No cognate antigen is known for these TCRs. Repertoires were generated with immunoSEQ multiplex PCR, while TCRdb's copy carries only in-frame clones and drops some. There are approximately 17,000 clones in the sample; around 64% occur only once, and 8% to 9.5% lies in the top ten. Sequencing used CD4+ T cells from PBMCs cultured with SARS-CoV-2 spike peptides, obtained after COVID-19 vaccination. Source of these receptors: a human donor who received a COVID-19 vaccine.

The chain employs TRBV3-1 (or the pseudogene TRBV3-2) and TRBJ2-7, with D possibly TRBD1 on 6 matching bases. Trimming stripped 1 base from V and 6 bases from J, with 10 bases between. This CDR3 spans 13 amino acids. Germline V gene data show CDR1 as LGHDT and CDR2 as YNNKEL (reference sequence). The CDR3 DNA is TGTGCCAGCAGCCAAGTTAGGGGGACCGAGCAGTACTTC. It yields the protein CASSQVRGTEQYF.

This clone has a handful of counts. This chain connects TRBV19 to TRBJ1-1, with D tentatively TRBD1 (6 bases). V lost 5 bases and J 0 bases, leaving 16 bases between the germline ends. CDR3 size: 16 residues. CDR1 LNHDA and CDR2 SQIVND come from the germline V gene (reference sequence). The CDR3 reads CASSARAGQLNTEAFF. CDR3 bases: TGTGCCAGTAGTGCAAGGGCTGGACAGCTGAACACTGAAGCTTTCTTT.

This clone was seen only a few times. The chain has TRBV28 and TRBJ1-6; D unclear. Trimming left V 1 base short and J 9 bases short, with 10 bases between. Germline loops: CDR1 MDHEN, CDR2 SYDVKM. This CDR3 is built from 14 residues. The CDR3 bases are TGTGCCAGCAGTTTATTTGGGGAAAGTTCACCCCTCCACTTT. The encoded protein is CASSLFGESSPLHF. Variable domain in full (rest from reference TRBV28 and TRBJ1-6): DVKVTQSSRYLVKRTGEKVFLECVQDMDHENMFWYRQDPGLGLRLIYFSYDVKMKEKGDIPEGYSVSREKKERFSLILESASTNQTSMYLCASSLFGESSPLHFGNGTRLTVT.

The chain carries TRBV10-3 and TRBJ1-3; TRBD1 is a possible D gene (5 bases). The CDR3 runs 15 residues. Germline CDR1 is ENHRY and CDR2 is SYGVKD. Trimming cost V 7 bases and J 1 base, with 14 bases left between them. CDR3 sequence: CAITDGRGSGNTIYF. DNA for the CDR3: TGTGCCATCACCGACGGGAGGGGATCTGGAAACACCATATATTTT.

V usage is TRBV27 and J usage is TRBJ1-5, with no clear D. This CDR3 is built from 12 residues. Per the germline V gene, CDR1 is MNHEY and CDR2 is SMNVEV (reference sequence). Trimming left V 5 bases short and J 3 bases short, with 5 bases between. The chain's CDR3 is CASSPNNQPQHF. As DNA, the CDR3 is TGTGCCAGCAGTCCTAACAATCAGCCCCAGCATTTT.

The chain uses TRBV30 and TRBJ1-2; TRBD1 aligns across 8 bases. CDR3 size: 18 residues. From germline, CDR1 is GTSNPN and CDR2 SVGIG (reference sequence). Unmatched junction bases numbered 16, after V lost 0 bases and J lost 4 bases. The CDR3, as DNA: TGTGCCTGGAGTGTGGGAAGGCAGGGGGCCGCCCCGGGCTATGGCTACACCTTC. It translates to CAWSVGRQGAAPGYGYTF.

This chain uses TRBV5-1 with TRBJ2-7, with D uncertain. The CDR3 is 14 amino acids. V dropped 4 bases and J dropped 4 bases, with 15 bases sitting between them. The germline V gene encodes CDR1 SGHRS and CDR2 YFSETQ. The chain's CDR3 is CASSPGGIWYEQYF. In DNA form, the CDR3 reads TGCGCCAGCAGCCCTGGCGGCATTTGGTACGAGCAGTACTTC.

This chain joins TRBV2 and TRBJ2-7; tentatively, D is TRBD2 (7 bases). The CDR3 runs to 13 residues. With 6 bases removed from V and 6 bases from J, the gap between germline ends came to 15 bases. Germline lookup yields CDR1 SNHLY and CDR2 FYNNEI. Here the CDR3 DNA reads TGTGCCAGCAGGAAGGGGGAGGGCCCCGAGCAGTACTTC. Protein product: CASRKGEGPEQYF.

This chain uses TRBV10-3 with TRBJ1-4, with no clear D. V lost 7 bases to trimming and J lost 8 bases, with 14 bases between them. This CDR3 is 13 amino acids long. Germline V lookup: CDR1 ENHRY, CDR2 SYGVKD. This CDR3 reads CAITRNRGEKLFF. The CDR3 DNA is TGTGCCATCACCAGGAACCGCGGGGAAAAACTGTTTTTT.

The rearrangement links TRBV10-1 to TRBJ1-6; D remains unclear. CDR1 and CDR2 (germline): WNHNN, SYGVQD (reference sequence). V was pared by 5 bases and J by 2 bases, with 13 bases between. The length of the CDR3 is 16 residues. The CDR3 reads CASSREGGTYNSPLHF. The CDR3 nucleotides read TGCGCCAGCAGTCGGGAGGGTGGGACCTATAATTCACCCCTCCACTTT.

This chain uses TRBV5-4 with TRBJ1-1; D remains ambiguous. Germline-derived CDR1 and CDR2 are SGHNT and YYREEE (reference sequence). CDR3 length: 15 residues. Trimming removed 3 bases at V and 4 bases at J, with 16 bases between. The CDR3 here is CASSYSQLLGTEAFF. The CDR3 nucleotides read TGTGCCAGCAGCTACTCCCAGCTTCTAGGCACTGAAGCTTTCTTT.

The chain links TRBV5-4 to TRBJ1-6, with D unresolved. This CDR3 has 15 residues. Germline loops: CDR1 SGHNT, CDR2 YYREEE (reference sequence). V was cut by 0 bases and J by 8 bases, with 12 bases left in between. The CDR3: CASSLDQENYSPLHF. As DNA, the CDR3 is TGTGCCAGCAGCTTGGATCAGGAGAACTATTCACCCCTCCACTTT.

This clone was seen only a few times. The chain links TRBV19 to TRBJ2-7; D is possibly TRBD2 (5 bases). The CDR3 is made up of 13 amino acids. In germline, CDR1 is LNHDA, CDR2 SQIVND (reference sequence). V lost 1 base to trimming and J lost 4 bases, with 8 bases between them. CDR3 DNA sequence: TGTGCCAGTAGTATAGCCAGGACTTACGAGCAGTACTTC. This gives the protein CASSIARTYEQYF.

This clone was observed a few times. The chain is built from TRBV7-6 and TRBJ2-7; D is unresolved. Germline V lookup: CDR1 SGHVS, CDR2 FNYEAQ. V was clipped by 1 base and J by 6 bases, with 10 bases between them. The CDR3 spans 13 residues. Here the CDR3 reads CASSLEGYTEQYF. The CDR3 bases are TGTGCCAGCAGCTTAGAGGGTTACACCGAGCAGTACTTC.

J is TRBJ2-7 and V is TRBV19; D might be TRBD2 (5 bases). V was trimmed by 8 bases and J by 3 bases, leaving 11 bases between them. Germline V gene sequence: CDR1 LNHDA, CDR2 SQIVND (reference sequence). This CDR3 has 12 residues. CDR3 bases: TGTGCCAGTGGCCCACGGGGCTACGAGCAGTACTTC. Translated: CASGPRGYEQYF.